One sample yielded the 27 T cell receptor beta chains listed below, sequenced in a study of Tregs in tolerant kidney transplant recipients. Clones were sequenced by immunoSEQ multiplex PCR, and TCRdb holds only the in-frame ones, with some missing. The data contain tens of thousands of clones, more than 85% of them singletons. Mixed chimerism was transient after nonmyeloablative marrow transplants from related graft donors. Material: CD4+ T cells from blood (PBMCs), obtained 24 months after the transplant. These receptors all come from a human patient who received a combined kidney and bone marrow transplant. Some T cells here may be from the graft donor.

This clone was seen once. This chain uses TRBV6-5 with TRBJ1-2; maybe TRBD1 (5 bases). Germline V gene data show CDR1 as MNHEY and CDR2 as SVGAGI. Trimming cost V 3 bases and J 3 bases, with 11 bases left between them. The CDR3 runs 14 residues. In DNA, the CDR3 is TGTGCCAGCAGTTATAGCAGCAGGGACTATGGCTACACCTTC. Its protein is CASSYSSRDYGYTF.

The sample holds one count of this clone. The rearrangement uses TRBV6-5 and TRBJ1-6, with 9 bases matching TRBD1. CDR3 length: 14 amino acids. With 8 bases clipped from V and 8 bases from J, the junction kept 7 bases outside the gene matches. The germline V gene has CDR1 MNHEY and CDR2 SVGAGI. DNA of the CDR3: TGTGCCAGCTCGTACAGGGGGCGTGATTCACCCCTCCACTTT. This codes for CASSYRGRDSPLHF.

This CDR3 is CASSLASGASTGELFF. The CDR3, as DNA: TGTGCCAGCAGCTTAGCTAGCGGGGCCTCTACCGGGGAGCTGTTTTTT. The genes are TRBV7-3 and TRBJ2-2; 9 bases map to TRBD2. This CDR3 spans 16 amino acids. Germline CDR1 is SGHTA and CDR2 is FQGTGA. V shed 2 bases and J 5 bases; nucleotides not matched to a gene: 6.

The chain has TRBV4-3 and TRBJ2-3; 10 positions agree with TRBD2. Germline V gives CDR1 LGHNA, CDR2 YSLEER. Trimming at V came to 2 bases and at J to 2 bases, leaving 4 bases not matched to a gene. The CDR3 sequence is 16 residues long. This chain's CDR3 is CASSQLLAGNTDTQYF. For the CDR3, the DNA is TGCGCCAGCAGCCAATTACTAGCGGGGAACACAGATACGCAGTATTTT.

V usage is TRBV28 and J usage is TRBJ2-2, with 9 bases aligning to TRBD2. From germline, CDR1 is MDHEN and CDR2 SYDVKM. The ends lost 5 bases at V and 3 bases at J; junction bases unmatched: 19. This CDR3 has 20 amino acids. CDR3 protein: CASSRSDNFGGRADTGELFF. The CDR3 DNA sequence: TGTGCCAGCAGTCGCTCGGACAATTTCGGCGGGAGGGCGGACACCGGGGAGCTGTTTTTT.

The J gene is TRBJ2-7, the V gene TRBV11-2; D not certain. Germline CDR1 and CDR2: SGHAT and FQNNGV. This CDR3 has 14 amino acids. The V end was cut by 5 bases, the J end by 0 bases, with 11 bases between. CDR3 DNA sequence: TGTGCCAGCAGCCCTCGAGGTAGCTCCTACGAGCAGTACTTC. Translation: CASSPRGSSYEQYF.

Note on this clone: This sample includes further DNA sequences coding for the same CDR3. The CDR3 is CASRKGGYNSPLHF. The CDR3 nucleotides read TGTGCCAGCAGGAAAGGGGGTTATAATTCACCCCTCCACTTT. This chain uses TRBV6-5 with TRBJ1-6, with D perhaps matching TRBD1 (6 bases). Germline V gene sequence: CDR1 MNHEY, CDR2 SVGAGI. With 6 bases removed from V and 4 bases from J, the gap between germline ends came to 10 bases. The CDR3 loop spans 14 amino acids.

This chain joins TRBV6-1 and TRBJ2-5; TRBD2 aligns across 8 bases. The CDR3 covers 15 residues. The ends lost 11 bases at V and 0 bases at J; junction bases unmatched: 11. CDR1 and CDR2 (germline): MNHNS, SASEGT. The CDR3 spells CACTPRLAYQETQYF. For the CDR3, the DNA is TGTGCCTGCACACCTAGACTAGCGTACCAAGAGACCCAGTACTTC.

The V and J genes are TRBV6-5 and TRBJ2-5, with D possibly matching TRBD1 (7 bases). The DNA end lines up better with TRBJ2-7; the J call may be wrong. CDR3 size: 12 residues. The germline V gene has CDR1 MNHEY and CDR2 SVGAGI. CDR3 sequence reads: CASSRGESEQYF. In nucleotides, the CDR3 is TGTGCCAGTTCCAGGGGGGAAAGCGAGCAGTACTTC.

The chain links TRBV29-1 to TRBJ2-5; 8 bases are a match to TRBD1. The V gene's germline CDR1 is SQVTM and CDR2 ANQGSEA. The CDR3 is made up of 13 amino acids. V dropped 7 bases and J dropped 5; count of bases not matched to a gene: 9. In nucleotides, the CDR3 is TGCAGCGCCACCGACAGGGGCGGGGAGACCCAGTACTTC. Amino acids: CSATDRGGETQYF.

For the CDR3, the DNA is TGTGCCAGCAGCGTAGGAGTAAACGGGGTTCCCTACGAGCAGTACTTC. This translates into CASSVGVNGVPYEQYF. The chain employs TRBV9 and TRBJ2-7, with D tentatively TRBD2 (5 bases). The CDR3 consists of 16 residues. Trimming cost V 0 bases and J 2 bases, with 15 bases left between them. Per the germline V gene, CDR1 is SGDLS and CDR2 is YYNGEE.

The rearrangement uses TRBV7-2 and TRBJ2-1; 9 nucleotides agree with TRBD1. The CDR3 has 16 residues. Looked up from germline, CDR1 is SGHTA and CDR2 is FQGNSA. V was pared by 5 bases and J by 5 bases, with 10 bases of the junction left unmatched. The chain's CDR3 is CASSTTGGAPDNEQFF. CDR3 DNA: TGTGCCAGCAGCACAACAGGGGGCGCCCCGGACAATGAGCAGTTCTTC.

This clone was found once. The chain recombines TRBV20-1 with TRBJ1-2; D gene ambiguous. This CDR3 spans 11 amino acids. Trimming stripped 4 bases from V and 5 bases from J, with 8 bases between. Germline CDR1 reads DFQATT; CDR2 reads SNEGSKA (reference sequence). CDR3 residues: CSANWEYGYTF. In DNA, the CDR3 is TGCAGTGCTAACTGGGAGTATGGCTACACCTTC.

The J gene is TRBJ2-3, the V gene TRBV11-2, with 10 nucleotides matching TRBD2. The CDR3 has 17 residues. The J segment lost 3 bases and the V segment lost 2 bases, leaving 8 bases of the junction unmatched. CDR1 and CDR2 (germline): SGHAT, FQNNGV. CDR3 sequence (DNA): TGTGCCAGCAGCTTAAACCTAGCGGGAGACATAACAGATACGCAGTATTTT. Its protein product is CASSLNLAGDITDTQYF.

The rearrangement joins TRBV6-5 to TRBJ2-3; no firm D call. CDR1 is MNHEY and CDR2 is SVGAGI in the germline V gene. There are 15 residues in the CDR3. Trimming took 5 bases from V and 0 from J, leaving 12 bases between them. CDR3 amino acids: CASSITGASTDTQYF. CDR3 nucleotide sequence: TGTGCCAGCAGTATAACCGGAGCGAGCACAGATACGCAGTATTTT.

The V and J genes are TRBV6-5 and TRBJ2-3, with D possibly TRBD2 on 6 matching bases. There are 15 residues in the CDR3. Per the germline V gene, CDR1 is MNHEY and CDR2 is SVGAGI. Trimming pared 4 bases from V and 8 bases from J, leaving 19 bases between. CDR3 in amino acids: CASSSDYGTFSTQYF. CDR3 DNA sequence: TGTGCCAGCAGTTCCGACTACGGGACTTTCAGTACGCAGTATTTT.

The chain couples TRBV9 to TRBJ2-3; 10 bases match TRBD1. Germline-derived CDR1 and CDR2 are SGDLS and YYNGEE. This CDR3 spans 15 amino acids. Trimming took 2 bases from V and 2 from J; bases not matched to a gene: 2. CDR3 in amino acids: CASSVTGGLTDTQYF. CDR3 coding DNA: TGTGCCAGCAGCGTGACAGGGGGCCTCACAGATACGCAGTATTTT.

V is TRBV11-3 and J is TRBJ1-6, with 9 bases lining up with TRBD1. V lost 5 bases, J lost 10 bases, and 12 bases stayed unmatched. Germline-derived CDR1 and CDR2 are SGHNT and YENEEA. The CDR3 sequence is 16 residues long. The CDR3 nucleotides read TGTGCCAGCAGCCAGAATGGACAGGGGAGTGGATCACCCCTCCACTTT. Residues: CASSQNGQGSGSPLHF. Variable domain in full (rest from reference TRBV11-3 and TRBJ1-6): EAGVVQSPRYKIIEKKQPVAFWCNPISGHNTLYWYLQNLGQGPELLIRYENEEAVDDSQLPKDRFSAERLKGVDSTLKIQPAELGDSAVYLCASSQNGQGSGSPLHFGNGTRLTVT.

The chain is built from TRBV7-6 and TRBJ2-1; D uncertain. With 5 bases removed from V and 6 bases from J, the gap between germline ends came to 5 bases. Germline CDR1 reads SGHVS; CDR2 reads FNYEAQ. This CDR3 contains 11 residues. This CDR3 reads CASSPINEQFF. Written as DNA, the CDR3 is TGTGCCAGCAGCCCAATCAATGAGCAGTTCTTC.

The chain recombines TRBV15 with TRBJ2-2; 7 bases map to TRBD1. Germline CDR1 reads LNHNV; CDR2 reads YYDKDF (reference sequence). The CDR3 loop spans 15 amino acids. J gave up 9 bases and V 0 bases, and 7 bases lay outside the gene matches. The CDR3 is CATSRDRGGHRELFF. The CDR3 nucleotides are TGTGCCACCAGCAGAGATAGAGGGGGCCACCGGGAGCTGTTTTTT. Based on the CDR3 plus reference TRBV15 and TRBJ2-2, the full variable domain is DAMVIQNPRYQVTQFGKPVTLSCSQTLNHNVMYWYQQKSSQAPKLLFHYYDKDFNNEADTPDNFQSRRPNTSFCFLDIRSPGLGDTAMYLCATSRDRGGHRELFFGEGSRLTVL.

The rearrangement uses TRBV29-1 and TRBJ2-5, with 7 positions matching TRBD2. J was trimmed by 5 bases and V by 2 bases; bases with no gene match: 8. CDR1 is SQVTM, CDR2 ANQGSEA, per germline. The CDR3 has 14 amino acids. The CDR3 DNA reads as TGCAGCGTTGAATGGTCGGCCGGGGGGGAGACCCAGTACTTC. Translated: CSVEWSAGGETQYF.

There are a few counts of this clone. The chain couples TRBV10-3 to TRBJ1-1; maybe TRBD1 (6 bases). V was clipped by 10 bases and J by 3 bases, with 15 bases between them. The germline CDR1 and CDR2 sequences are ENHRY and SYGVKD. CDR3 length: 13 residues. The CDR3 sequence: CASLNRADTEAFF. The CDR3 region has the DNA TGTGCCAGCTTAAACAGGGCTGACACTGAAGCTTTCTTT.

This chain uses TRBV5-6 with TRBJ1-2, with D unresolved. Germline values: CDR1 SGHDT, CDR2 YYEEEE. Trimming removed 7 bases at V and 5 bases at J, with 21 bases between. CDR3 size: 15 residues. CDR3 in DNA: TGTGCCAGCGCCAATCCCACCCAGGTTGATTATGGCTACACCTTC. Encoded protein: CASANPTQVDYGYTF. Full variable domain (remainder filled in from reference TRBV5-6 and TRBJ1-2): DAGVTQSPTHLIKTRGQQVTLRCSPKSGHDTVSWYQQALGQGPQFIFQYYEEEERQRGNFPDRFSGHQFPNYSSELNVNALLLGDSALYLCASANPTQVDYGYTFGSGTRLTVV.

This chain joins TRBV4-2 and TRBJ2-3; D ambiguous. Germline values: CDR1 LGHNA, CDR2 YNFKEQ. CDR3 length equals 15 residues. Between the trimmed V and J ends, which lost 0 bases and 2 bases, there was a span of 9 bases. This CDR3 is CASSQDRRITDTQYF. DNA of the CDR3: TGTGCCAGCAGCCAAGATAGGCGGATCACAGATACGCAGTATTTT.

The chain recombines TRBV30 with TRBJ1-5; 7 nucleotides agree with TRBD1. The CDR3 length is 15 residues. Germline loops: CDR1 GTSNPN, CDR2 SVGIG (reference sequence). The V segment lost 3 bases and the J segment 3 bases; nucleotides outside the gene matches: 8. CDR3 DNA sequence: TGTGCCTGGAGGGCCGGGACAGCTTACAATCAGCCCCAGCATTTT. Translated: CAWRAGTAYNQPQHF.

J is TRBJ2-5 and V is TRBV14; no reliable D call. The CDR3 loop spans 11 amino acids. Deletions cut 4 bases from V and 4 bases from J, with 4 bases between. Germline CDR1 and CDR2: SGHDN and FVKESK. The CDR3 loop reads CASSRAETQYF. The DNA of the CDR3 is TGTGCCAGCAGCCGGGCAGAGACCCAGTACTTC.

The V and J genes are TRBV10-1 and TRBJ2-4, with a possible D match to TRBD1 (6 bases). Trimming cost V 4 bases and J 3 bases, with 7 bases left between them. The CDR3 sequence is 13 residues long. Germline-derived CDR1 and CDR2 are WNHNN and SYGVQD (reference sequence). This CDR3 is CASSGTVKNIQYF. DNA of the CDR3: TGCGCCAGCAGTGGGACAGTCAAAAACATTCAGTACTTC.